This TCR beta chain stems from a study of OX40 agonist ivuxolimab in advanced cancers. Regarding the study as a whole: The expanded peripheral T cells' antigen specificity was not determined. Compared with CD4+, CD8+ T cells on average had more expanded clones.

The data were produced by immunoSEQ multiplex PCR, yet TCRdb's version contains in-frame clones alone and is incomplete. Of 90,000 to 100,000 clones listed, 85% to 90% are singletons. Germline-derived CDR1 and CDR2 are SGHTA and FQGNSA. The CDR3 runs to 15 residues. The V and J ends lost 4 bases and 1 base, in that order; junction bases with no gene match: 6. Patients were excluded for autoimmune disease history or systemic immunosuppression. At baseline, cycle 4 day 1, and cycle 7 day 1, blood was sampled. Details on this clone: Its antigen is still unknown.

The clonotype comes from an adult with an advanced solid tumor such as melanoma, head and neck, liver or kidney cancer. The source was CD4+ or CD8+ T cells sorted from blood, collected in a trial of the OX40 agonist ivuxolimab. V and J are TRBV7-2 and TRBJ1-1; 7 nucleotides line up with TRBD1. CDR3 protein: CASSSNRGRNTEAFF. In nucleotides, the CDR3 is TGTGCCAGCAGCTCCAACAGGGGTAGGAACACTGAAGCTTTCTTT.